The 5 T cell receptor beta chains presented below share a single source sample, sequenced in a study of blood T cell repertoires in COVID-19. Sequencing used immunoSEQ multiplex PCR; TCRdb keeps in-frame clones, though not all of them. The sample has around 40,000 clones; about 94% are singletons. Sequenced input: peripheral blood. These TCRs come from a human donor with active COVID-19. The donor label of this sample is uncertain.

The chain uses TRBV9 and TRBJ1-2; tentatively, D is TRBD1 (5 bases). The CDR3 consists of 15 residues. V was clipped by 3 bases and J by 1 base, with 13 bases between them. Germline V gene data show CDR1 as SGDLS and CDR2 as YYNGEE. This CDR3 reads CASSEEGWHNYGYTF. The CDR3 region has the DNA TGTGCCAGCAGCGAGGAGGGGTGGCATAACTATGGCTACACCTTC.

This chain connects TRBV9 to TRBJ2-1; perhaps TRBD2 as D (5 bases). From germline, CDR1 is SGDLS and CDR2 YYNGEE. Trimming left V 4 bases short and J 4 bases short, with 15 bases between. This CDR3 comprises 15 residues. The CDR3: CASSSGVHEYNEQFF. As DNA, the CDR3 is TGTGCCAGCAGCAGCGGAGTTCACGAGTACAATGAGCAGTTCTTC.

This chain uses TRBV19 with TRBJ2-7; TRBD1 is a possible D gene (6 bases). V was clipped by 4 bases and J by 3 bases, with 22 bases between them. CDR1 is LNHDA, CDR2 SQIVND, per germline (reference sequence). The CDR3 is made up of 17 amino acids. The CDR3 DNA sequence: TGTGCCAGTAGTACTCACATCTCCCGACAGGTCCGCTACGAGCAGTACTTC. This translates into CASSTHISRQVRYEQYF.

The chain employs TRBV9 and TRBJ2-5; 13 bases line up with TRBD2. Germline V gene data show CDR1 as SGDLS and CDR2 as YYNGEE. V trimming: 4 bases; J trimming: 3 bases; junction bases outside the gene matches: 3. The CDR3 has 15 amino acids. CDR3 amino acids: CASSPGTSGKETQYF. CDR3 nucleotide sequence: TGTGCCAGCAGCCCCGGGACTAGCGGGAAAGAGACCCAGTACTTC. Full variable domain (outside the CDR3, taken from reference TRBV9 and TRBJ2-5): DSGVTQTPKHLITATGQRVTLRCSPRSGDLSVYWYQQSLDQGLQFLIQYYNGEERAKGNILERFSAQQFPDLHSELNLSSLELGDSALYFCASSPGTSGKETQYFGPGTRLLVL.

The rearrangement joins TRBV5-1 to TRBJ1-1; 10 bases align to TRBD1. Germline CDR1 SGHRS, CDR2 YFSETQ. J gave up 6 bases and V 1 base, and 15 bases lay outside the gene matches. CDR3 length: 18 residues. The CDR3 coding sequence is TGCGCCAGCAGCTTGTTGGGTTACGGACAGGGGGGGATACCTGAAGCTTTCTTT. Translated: CASSLLGYGQGGIPEAFF.